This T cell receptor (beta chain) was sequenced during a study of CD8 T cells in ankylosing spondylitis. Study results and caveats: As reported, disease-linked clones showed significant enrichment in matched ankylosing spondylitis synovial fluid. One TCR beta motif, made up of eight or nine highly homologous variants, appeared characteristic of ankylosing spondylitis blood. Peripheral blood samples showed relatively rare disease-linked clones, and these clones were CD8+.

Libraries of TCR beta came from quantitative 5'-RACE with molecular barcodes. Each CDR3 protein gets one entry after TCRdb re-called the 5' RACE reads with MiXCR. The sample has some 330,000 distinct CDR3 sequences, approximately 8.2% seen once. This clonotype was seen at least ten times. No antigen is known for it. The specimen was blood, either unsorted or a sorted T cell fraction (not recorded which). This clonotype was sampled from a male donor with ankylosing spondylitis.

CDR3 bases: TGTGCCAGCAGCCAAGAGGGACAGCAGTACTTC. It encodes CASSQEGQQYF. V gene TRBV3-1 combines with J gene TRBJ2-7, with D perhaps assigned TRBD1 or TRBD2 (5 bases each). Germline V gives CDR1 LGHDT, CDR2 YNNKEL (reference sequence). The CDR3 consists of 11 residues. The germline V and J ends were trimmed by 0 bases and 8 bases, with 5 bases remaining between them.